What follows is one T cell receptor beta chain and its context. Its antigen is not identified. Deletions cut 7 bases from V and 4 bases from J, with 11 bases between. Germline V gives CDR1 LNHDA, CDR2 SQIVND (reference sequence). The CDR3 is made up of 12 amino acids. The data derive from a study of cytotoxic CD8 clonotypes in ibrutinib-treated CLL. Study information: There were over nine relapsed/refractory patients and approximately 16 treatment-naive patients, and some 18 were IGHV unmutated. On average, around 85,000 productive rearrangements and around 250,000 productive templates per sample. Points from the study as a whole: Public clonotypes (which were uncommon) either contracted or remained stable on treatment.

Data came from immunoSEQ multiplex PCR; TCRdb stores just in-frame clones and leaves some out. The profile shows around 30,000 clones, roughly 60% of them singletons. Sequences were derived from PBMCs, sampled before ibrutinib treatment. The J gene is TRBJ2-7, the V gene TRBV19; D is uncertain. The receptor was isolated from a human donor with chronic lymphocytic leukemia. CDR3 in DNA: TGTGCCAGTAAAGGGTGGCGTTACGAGCAGTACTTC. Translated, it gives CASKGWRYEQYF.